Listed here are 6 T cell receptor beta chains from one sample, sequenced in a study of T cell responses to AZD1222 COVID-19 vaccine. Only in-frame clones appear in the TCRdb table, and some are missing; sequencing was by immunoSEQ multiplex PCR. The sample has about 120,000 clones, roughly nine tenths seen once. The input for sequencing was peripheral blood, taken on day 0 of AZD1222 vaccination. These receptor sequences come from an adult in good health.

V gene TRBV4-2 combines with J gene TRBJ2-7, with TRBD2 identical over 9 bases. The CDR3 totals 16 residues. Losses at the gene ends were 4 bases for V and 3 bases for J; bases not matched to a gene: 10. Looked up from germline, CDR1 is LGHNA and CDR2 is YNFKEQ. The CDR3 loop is CASSLSSGTTLYEQYF. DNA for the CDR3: TGTGCCAGCAGCCTCTCTAGCGGGACCACTCTCTACGAGCAGTACTTC.

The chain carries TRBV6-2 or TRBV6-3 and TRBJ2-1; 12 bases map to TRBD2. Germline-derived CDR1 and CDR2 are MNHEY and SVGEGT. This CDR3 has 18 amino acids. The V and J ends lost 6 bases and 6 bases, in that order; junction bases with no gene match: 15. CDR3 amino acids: CASSPRLAGVIVVNEQFF. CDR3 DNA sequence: TGTGCCAGCAGCCCAAGACTAGCGGGAGTAATCGTCGTCAATGAGCAGTTCTTC.

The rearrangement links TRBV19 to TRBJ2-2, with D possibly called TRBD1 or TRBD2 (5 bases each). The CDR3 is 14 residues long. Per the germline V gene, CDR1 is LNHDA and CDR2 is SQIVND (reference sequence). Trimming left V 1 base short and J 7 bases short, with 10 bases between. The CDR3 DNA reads TGTGCCAGTAGTATAGCGGGGCTCGGCGGGGAGCTGTTTTTT. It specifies CASSIAGLGGELFF.

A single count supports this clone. For the CDR3, the DNA is TGTGCCAGCAGCCGGGATCGCTACGAGCAGTACTTC. It codes for CASSRDRYEQYF. J is TRBJ2-7 and V is TRBV5-4; perhaps TRBD2 as D (5 bases). Germline values: CDR1 SGHNT, CDR2 YYREEE (reference sequence). This CDR3 is 12 amino acids long. The V end was cut by 4 bases, the J end by 3 bases, with 8 bases between.

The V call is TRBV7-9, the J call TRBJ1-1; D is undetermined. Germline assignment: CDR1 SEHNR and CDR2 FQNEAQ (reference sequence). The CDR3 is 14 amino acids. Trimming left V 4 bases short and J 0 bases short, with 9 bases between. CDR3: CASSSWELNTEAFF. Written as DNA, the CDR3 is TGTGCCAGCAGCTCCTGGGAGTTGAACACTGAAGCTTTCTTT.

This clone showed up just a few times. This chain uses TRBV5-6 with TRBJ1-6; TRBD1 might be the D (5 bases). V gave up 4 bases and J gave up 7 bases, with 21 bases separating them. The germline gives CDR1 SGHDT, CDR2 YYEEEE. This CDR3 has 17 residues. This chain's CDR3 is CASSRRVHDRLNSPLHF. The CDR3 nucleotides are TGTGCCAGCAGCCGGAGGGTACACGACAGATTGAATTCACCCCTCCACTTT.